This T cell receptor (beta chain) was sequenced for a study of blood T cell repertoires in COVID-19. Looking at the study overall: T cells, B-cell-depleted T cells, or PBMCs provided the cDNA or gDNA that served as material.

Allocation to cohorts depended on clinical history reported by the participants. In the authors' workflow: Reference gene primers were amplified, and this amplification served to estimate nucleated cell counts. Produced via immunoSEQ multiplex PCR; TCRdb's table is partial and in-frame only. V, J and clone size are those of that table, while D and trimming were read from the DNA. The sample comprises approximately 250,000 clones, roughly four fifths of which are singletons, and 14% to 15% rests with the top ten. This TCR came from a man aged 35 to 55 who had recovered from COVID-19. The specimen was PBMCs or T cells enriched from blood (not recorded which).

In nucleotides, the CDR3 is TGCGCCAGCAGCCCGGATGCGGGCTACCAAGAGACCCAGTACTTC. It codes for CASSPDAGYQETQYF. This sequence joins TRBV5-1 and TRBJ2-5; the D gene is possibly TRBD2 (5 bases). V lost 4 bases and J 0 bases, leaving 13 bases between the germline ends. CDR3 length equals 15 residues. Germline V gene data show CDR1 as SGHRS and CDR2 as YFSETQ.